This T cell receptor beta chain was retrieved from a study of cytomegalovirus exposure and HLA in healthy donors. The PCR used 60 Vbeta and 13 Jbeta primers. The data were produced by immunoSEQ multiplex PCR, yet TCRdb's version contains in-frame clones alone and is incomplete. Among approximately 220,000 clones listed, around 80% were seen once. Trimming cost V 9 bases and J 4 bases; bases outside gene matches: 4. This CDR3 has 13 amino acids. Germline V gene data show CDR1 as LNHDA and CDR2 as SQIVND (reference sequence). Sequencing used PBMCs. This receptor was taken from a girl aged 2-9 years in good health and CMV-seronegative. The genes are TRBV19 and TRBJ2-2, with 8 bases matching TRBD1. The CDR3 protein is CASRTGPTGELFF. DNA of the CDR3: TGTGCCAGCAGGACAGGGCCCACCGGGGAGCTGTTTTTT.